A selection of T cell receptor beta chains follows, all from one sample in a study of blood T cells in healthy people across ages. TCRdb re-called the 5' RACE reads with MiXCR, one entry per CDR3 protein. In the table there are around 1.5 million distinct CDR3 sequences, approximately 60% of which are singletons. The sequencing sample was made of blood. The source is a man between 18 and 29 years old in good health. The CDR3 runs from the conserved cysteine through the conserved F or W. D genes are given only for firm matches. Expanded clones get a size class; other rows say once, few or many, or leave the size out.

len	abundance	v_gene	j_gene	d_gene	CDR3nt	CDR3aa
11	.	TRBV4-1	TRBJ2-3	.	TGCGCCAGCAGAGACAGTTTTACGCAGTATTTT	CASRDSFTQYF
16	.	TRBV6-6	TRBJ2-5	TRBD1	TGTGCCAGCATCTTGGCGGTGGGACAGACGAAAGAGACCCAGTACTTC	CASILAVGQTKETQYF
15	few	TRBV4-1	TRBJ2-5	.	TGCGCCAGCAGCCAAGGAGTACAGGGGAGGGAGACCCAGTACTTC	CASSQGVQGRETQYF
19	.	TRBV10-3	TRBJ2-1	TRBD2	TGTGCCATCAGTGAGTCTTCGGAGCCAAGCGGGAGCTCCTACAATGAGCAGTTCTTC	CAISESSEPSGSSYNEQFF
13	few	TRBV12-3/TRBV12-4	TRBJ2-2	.	TGTGCCAGCAGCATCACCAACACCGGGGAGCTGTTTTTT	CASSITNTGELFF
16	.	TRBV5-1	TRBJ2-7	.	TGCGCCAGCAGCTTGGAGGGGAGACGGCAATCCTACGAGCAGTACTTC	CASSLEGRRQSYEQYF
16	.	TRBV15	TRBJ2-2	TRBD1	TGTGCCACCAGCAGAGGGGACAGGGTTGGAACCGGGGAGCTGTTTTTT	CATSRGDRVGTGELFF
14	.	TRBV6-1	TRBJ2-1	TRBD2	TGTGCCAGCAATCCTAGCGGGAGGCTCAATGAGCAGTTCTTC	CASNPSGRLNEQFF
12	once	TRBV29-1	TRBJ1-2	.	TGCAGCGTTGTTGGACGGACTTATGGCTACACCTTC	CSVVGRTYGYTF
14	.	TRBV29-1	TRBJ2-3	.	TGCAGCGCCCAGGTGGGGGGACGCACAGATACGCAGTATTTT	CSAQVGGRTDTQYF
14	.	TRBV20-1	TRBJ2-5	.	TGCAGTGCTAAAGGTGGGACGTACCAAGAGACCCAGTACTTC	CSAKGGTYQETQYF
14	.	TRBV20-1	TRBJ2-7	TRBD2	TGCAGTGCTTATCGGACTAGCGGAAACTACGAGCAGTACTTC	CSAYRTSGNYEQYF
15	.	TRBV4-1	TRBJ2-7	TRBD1	TGCGCCAGCAGCCACACGACAGGGAAAGTCTACGAGCAGTACTTC	CASSHTTGKVYEQYF
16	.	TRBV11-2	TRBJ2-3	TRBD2	TGTGCCAGCAGACTAGGACTAGCGGGATCGGTGGATACGCAGTATTTT	CASRLGLAGSVDTQYF
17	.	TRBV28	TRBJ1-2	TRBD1	TGTGCCAGCCAACAACCCTCGGGGACAGGGGATAACTATGGCTACACCTTC	CASQQPSGTGDNYGYTF
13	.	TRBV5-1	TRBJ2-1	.	TGCGCCAGCAGCTTGGAGGCTAGTGCCCAGCAGTTCTTC	CASSLEASAQQFF
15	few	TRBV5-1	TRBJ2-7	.	TGCGCCAGCAGCTCGGCCCAAGGCAGTCCCTACGAGCAGTACTTC	CASSSAQGSPYEQYF
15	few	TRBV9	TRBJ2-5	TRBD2	TGTGCCAGCAGCCGAACCGGGACTAGCTTAGAGACCCAGTACTTC	CASSRTGTSLETQYF
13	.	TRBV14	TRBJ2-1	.	TGTGCCAGCAGCCAATATATGGGAGTTGAGCAGTTCTTC	CASSQYMGVEQFF
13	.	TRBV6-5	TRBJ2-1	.	TGTGCCAGCTGGGGCGGCTCTTACAATGAGCAGTTCTTC	CASWGGSYNEQFF
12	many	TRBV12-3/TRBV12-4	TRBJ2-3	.	TGTGCCAGCAGCTTACTCACAGATACGCAGTATTTT	CASSLLTDTQYF
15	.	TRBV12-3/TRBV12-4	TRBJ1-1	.	TGTGCCAGCAGTTTAGCCTCAGGGCAGGGCACTGAAGCTTTCTTT	CASSLASGQGTEAFF
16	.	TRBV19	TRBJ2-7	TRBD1	TGTGCCAGTAGTATCACAGGGGGGCCTTCCCCTTGCGAGCAGTACTTC	CASSITGGPSPCEQYF
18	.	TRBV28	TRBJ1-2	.	TGTGCCAGCAGTTTGATCCGGGGTACAGGCCCTACCTCCTATGGCTACACCTTC	CASSLIRGTGPTSYGYTF
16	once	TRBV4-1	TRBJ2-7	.	TGCGCCAGCAGCCAAGATGAGGGCGGGGGCGACTACGAGCAGTACTTC	CASSQDEGGGDYEQYF
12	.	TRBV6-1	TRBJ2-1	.	TGTGCCAGCGCCGCGGTGGGGAATGAGCAGTTCTTC	CASAAVGNEQFF
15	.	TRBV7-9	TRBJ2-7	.	TGTGCCAGCAGCTTAGCCCCCGACAGTACCTACGAGCAGTACTTC	CASSLAPDSTYEQYF
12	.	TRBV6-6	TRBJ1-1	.	TGTGCCGGGGGGATAAGCGCCACTGAAGCTTTCTTT	CAGGISATEAFF